The 29 T cell receptor beta chains below were found in one sample sequenced in a study of cytotoxic CD8 clonotypes in ibrutinib-treated CLL. This table comes from immunoSEQ multiplex PCR, and its TCRdb copy is limited to in-frame clones, with some not included. The sample lists around 14,000 clones, under 75% occurring once. The material sequenced was PBMCs, taken before ibrutinib treatment. The receptors were sampled from a human donor with chronic lymphocytic leukemia.

The chain's CDR3 is CASSRGQGGSGANVLTF. CDR3 bases: TGTGCCAGTAGTAGGGGACAGGGGGGCTCTGGGGCCAACGTCCTGACTTTC. V and J are TRBV19 and TRBJ2-6; TRBD1 agrees at 11 bases. V dropped 4 bases and J dropped 0; count of bases not matched to a gene: 2. The CDR3 has 17 amino acids. CDR1 is LNHDA, CDR2 SQIVND, per germline (reference sequence).

V gene TRBV9 combines with J gene TRBJ2-3, with TRBD1 identical over 7 bases. CDR3 size: 14 residues. Looked up from germline, CDR1 is SGDLS and CDR2 is YYNGEE. J gave up 3 bases and V 4 bases, and 5 bases lay outside the gene matches. The CDR3 protein is CASSTRQGTDTQYF. The CDR3 nucleotides are TGTGCCAGCAGCACCCGACAGGGAACAGATACGCAGTATTTT.

CDR3 DNA: TGTGCCAGCAGACCCACGACAGGGGCTGGAAACACCATATATTTT. The encoded protein is CASRPTTGAGNTIYF. The rearrangement links TRBV7-9 to TRBJ1-3, with 8 bases lining up with TRBD1. Germline CDR1 is SEHNR and CDR2 is FQNEAQ (reference sequence). The CDR3 covers 15 residues. The ends lost 6 bases at V and 2 bases at J; junction bases unmatched: 6.

The V call is TRBV4-2, the J call TRBJ2-3, with 10 positions matching TRBD1. The CDR3 is made up of 16 amino acids. CDR1 LGHNA and CDR2 YNFKEQ come from the germline V gene. The J segment lost 4 bases and the V segment lost 0 bases, leaving 4 bases of the junction unmatched. In nucleotides, the CDR3 is TGTGCCAGCAGCCAAGATGGCGGACAGGGGGCAGATACGCAGTATTTT. Protein product: CASSQDGGQGADTQYF.

This rearrangement joins TRBV18 to TRBJ1-5; D is perhaps TRBD1 (5 bases). This CDR3 contains 13 residues. Germline values: CDR1 KGHSH, CDR2 LQKENI. V lost 6 bases and J lost 5, with 11 bases in between. CDR3 DNA: TGTGCCAGCTCCCAGGGTACCGATCAGCCCCAGCATTTT. This encodes CASSQGTDQPQHF.

The chain couples TRBV6-6 to TRBJ1-2; unclear D gene. V dropped 7 bases and J dropped 0 bases, with 9 bases sitting between them. CDR1 is MNHNY and CDR2 is SVGAGI in the germline V gene (reference sequence). This CDR3 has 13 residues. CDR3 DNA sequence: TGTGCCAGCACCCCATGGCCTAACTATGGCTACACCTTC. It encodes CASTPWPNYGYTF.

The chain couples TRBV5-6 to TRBJ1-3, with 7 bases matching TRBD1. Germline trimming cut 0 bases from V and 0 bases from J; bases unmatched to any gene: 9. CDR3 length equals 18 residues. Germline CDR1 is SGHDT and CDR2 is YYEEEE. CDR3: CASSLGNRDSLSGNTIYF. The CDR3 nucleotides are TGTGCCAGCAGCTTGGGAAACCGGGACAGCCTCTCTGGAAACACCATATATTTT.

This clone was counted only a few times. V is TRBV6-1 and J is TRBJ2-7, with 11 bases fitting TRBD2. V trimming: 6 bases; J trimming: 2 bases; junction bases outside the gene matches: 6. Germline V CDR1 and CDR2: MNHNS, SASEGT. This CDR3 comprises 15 residues. CDR3 loop: CASSPGLAGPYEQYF. The CDR3, as DNA: TGTGCCAGCAGCCCCGGACTAGCGGGCCCCTACGAGCAGTACTTC.

CDR3 residues: CASSLGASGSSYEQYF. The CDR3 bases are TGTGCCAGCAGCTTAGGGGCTAGCGGGAGCTCCTACGAGCAGTACTTC. This chain connects TRBV7-2 to TRBJ2-7, with 10 bases aligning to TRBD2. CDR1 and CDR2 from the germline V gene are SGHTA and FQGNSA. J lost 0 bases, V lost 1 base, and 3 bases had no gene match. The CDR3 has 16 amino acids.

This clone appeared once. The J gene is TRBJ1-1, the V gene TRBV27; weak D call: TRBD1 (6 bases). V lost 3 bases to trimming and J lost 7 bases, with 12 bases between them. CDR3 length: 13 amino acids. Per germline, CDR1 MNHEY and CDR2 SMNVEV (reference sequence). CDR3 sequence: CASSFWGRGEAFF. DNA for the CDR3: TGTGCCAGCAGTTTTTGGGGGCGCGGTGAAGCTTTCTTT.

The chain carries TRBV27 and TRBJ2-5, with 16 positions matching TRBD2. The V segment lost 2 bases and the J segment 1 base; nucleotides outside the gene matches: 10. The CDR3 has 20 amino acids. Looked up from germline, CDR1 is MNHEY and CDR2 is SMNVEV (reference sequence). This chain's CDR3 is CASSLQGPGLAGGGQETQYF. CDR3 coding DNA: TGTGCCAGCAGTTTACAAGGCCCGGGACTAGCGGGAGGGGGCCAAGAGACCCAGTACTTC.

This chain links TRBV28 with TRBJ2-5, with 12 bases matching TRBD2. The CDR3 length is 15 residues. V gave up 7 bases and J gave up 2 bases; unmatched junction bases: 5. The germline V gene has CDR1 MDHEN and CDR2 SYDVKM. CDR3 residues: CASTTGTSGQETQYF. The CDR3 nucleotides are TGTGCCAGCACCACCGGGACTAGCGGGCAAGAGACCCAGTACTTC. The whole variable domain, remainder taken from reference TRBV28 and TRBJ2-5, is DVKVTQSSRYLVKRTGEKVFLECVQDMDHENMFWYRQDPGLGLRLIYFSYDVKMKEKGDIPEGYSVSREKKERFSLILESASTNQTSMYLCASTTGTSGQETQYFGPGTRLLVL.

This clone showed up just a few times. The rearrangement uses TRBV28 and TRBJ2-7; unclear D gene. This CDR3 is 12 amino acids long. Germline V gene data show CDR1 as MDHEN and CDR2 as SYDVKM. Trimming took off 10 bases at V and 5 bases at J, with 15 bases between the two ends. DNA for the CDR3: TGTGCCACCCTGAAGGGTCTGCACGAGCAGTACTTC. Amino acid sequence: CATLKGLHEQYF.

This rearrangement joins TRBV4-2 to TRBJ2-5; the match to TRBD2 covers 14 bases. The CDR3 runs to 17 residues. V lost 1 base to trimming and J lost 5 bases; unmatched junction nucleotides: 6. The germline V gene encodes CDR1 LGHNA and CDR2 YNFKEQ. The CDR3 reads CASSQGLAGGPGETQYF. The CDR3 coding sequence is TGTGCCAGCAGCCAAGGACTAGCGGGAGGGCCAGGGGAGACCCAGTACTTC.

This clone was picked up one time. The rearrangement links TRBV4-1 to TRBJ2-1, with 9 bases that match TRBD1. The CDR3 has 15 amino acids. Germline CDR1 and CDR2: MGHRA and YSYEKL. V lost 4 bases to trimming and J lost 5 bases; unmatched junction nucleotides: 6. The CDR3 region has the DNA TGCGCCAGCAGCCCCGACAGGGGGGCCAACAATGAGCAGTTCTTC. Residues: CASSPDRGANNEQFF.

The chain employs TRBV7-2 and TRBJ2-5; TRBD1 agrees at 7 bases. Per germline, CDR1 SGHTA and CDR2 FQGNSA. Losses at the gene ends were 2 bases for V and 2 bases for J; bases not matched to a gene: 5. CDR3 length: 15 residues. In DNA, the CDR3 is TGTGCCAGCAGCTTAACCCCGGGACAGCAAGAGACCCAGTACTTC. It translates to CASSLTPGQQETQYF.

This chain connects TRBV10-3 to TRBJ1-2; D is undetermined. Deletions cut 6 bases from V and 4 bases from J, with 15 bases between. The CDR3 length is 14 residues. The germline CDR1 and CDR2 sequences are ENHRY and SYGVKD. CDR3 residues: CAIRFGVRGYGYTF. CDR3 DNA sequence: TGTGCCATCAGATTCGGGGTTCGGGGCTATGGCTACACCTTC.

The gene calls are TRBV7-6 and TRBJ2-2; D unresolved. V lost 6 bases and J 4 bases, leaving 15 bases between the germline ends. CDR1 is SGHVS and CDR2 is FNYEAQ in the germline V gene. The CDR3 length is 15 residues. This chain's CDR3 is CASSLTRQPTGELFF. The CDR3 DNA follows: TGTGCCAGCAGTTTAACCCGCCAGCCCACCGGGGAGCTGTTTTTT.

This clone was seen a single time. V is TRBV7-2 and J is TRBJ2-1; no definite D call. V was shortened by 7 bases and J by 5 bases, with 9 bases between the two germline ends. The CDR3 extends over 12 amino acids. The germline gives CDR1 SGHTA, CDR2 FQGNSA. Written as DNA, the CDR3 is TGTGCCAGCACCCCCTCAAACAATGAGCAGTTCTTC. Amino acid sequence: CASTPSNNEQFF.

This clone came up a few times. The chain combines TRBV4-2 with TRBJ2-7; D may be TRBD2 (7 bases). This CDR3 is built from 15 residues. V lost 4 bases and J lost 3, with 16 bases in between. CDR1 is LGHNA and CDR2 is YNFKEQ in the germline V gene. The CDR3 bases are TGTGCCAGCAGCCCCACCGGGGGAGGGGGCTACGAGCAGTACTTC. Its translation: CASSPTGGGGYEQYF.

V usage is TRBV29-1 and J usage is TRBJ1-3, with D possibly being TRBD1 (5 bases). Trimming pared 5 bases from V and 5 bases from J, leaving 28 bases between. Looked up from germline, CDR1 is SQVTM and CDR2 is ANQGSEA. The CDR3 is 18 amino acids. CDR3 DNA: TGCAGCGTTCCCGACAGTCCTGGTGTTCCTACCGGGCGAAACACCATATATTTT. Translation gives CSVPDSPGVPTGRNTIYF.

This chain joins TRBV18 and TRBJ2-7, with 7 bases matching TRBD1. The CDR3 consists of 17 residues. Germline CDR1 and CDR2: KGHSH and LQKENI. The ends lost 2 bases at V and 7 bases at J; junction bases unmatched: 17. CDR3 sequence (DNA): TGTGCCAGCTCACCATTGACAGGGAACTCCTTGAGGGGAGAGCAGTACTTC. Protein product: CASSPLTGNSLRGEQYF. Looking up the rest from reference TRBV18 and TRBJ2-7 gives the full variable domain: NAGVMQNPRHLVRRRGQEARLRCSPMKGHSHVYWYRQLPEEGLKFMVYLQKENIIDESGMPKERFSAEFPKEGPSILRIQQVVRGDSAAYFCASSPLTGNSLRGEQYFGPGTRLTVT.

V is TRBV7-9 and J is TRBJ1-5, with a weak D call TRBD1 (5 bases). The germline V gene encodes CDR1 SEHNR and CDR2 FQNEAQ (reference sequence). The V gene lost 5 bases and the J gene lost 7 bases, with 9 bases spanning the gap. The CDR3 totals 12 residues. The CDR3 sequence: CASSPGGQPQHF. CDR3 coding DNA: TGTGCCAGCAGCCCCGGGGGGCAGCCCCAGCATTTT.

The V and J genes are TRBV20-1 and TRBJ2-7, with D tentatively TRBD2 (5 bases). The CDR3 is 11 residues long. The V end was cut by 1 base, the J end by 7 bases, with 8 bases between. In germline, CDR1 is DFQATT, CDR2 SNEGSKA (reference sequence). In DNA, the CDR3 is TGCAGTGCTAGAGGTTCGGGGGAGCAGTACTTC. Encoded protein: CSARGSGEQYF.

The chain uses TRBV7-3 and TRBJ2-2, with TRBD2 matching 12 bases. After removal of 5 bases from V and 5 bases from J, the junction contained 6 bases not matched to a gene. This CDR3 comprises 16 residues. Germline CDR1 reads SGHTA; CDR2 reads FQGTGA. The CDR3 coding sequence is TGTGCCAGCAGCCAGACTAGCGGGAGTTGGACCGGGGAGCTGTTTTTT. It is translated as CASSQTSGSWTGELFF.

This clone showed up just once. V usage is TRBV18 and J usage is TRBJ1-2; D is unresolved. This CDR3 comprises 15 residues. The germline gives CDR1 KGHSH, CDR2 LQKENI. Trimming cost V 3 bases and J 5 bases, with 16 bases left between them. The CDR3 DNA reads as TGTGCCAGCTCACCCGCAGGCTTCAGTAGGTATGGCTACACCTTC. This codes for CASSPAGFSRYGYTF.

The chain recombines TRBV27 with TRBJ2-3; 8 nucleotides line up with TRBD2. There are 17 residues in the CDR3. After removal of 5 bases from V and 4 bases from J, the junction contained 14 bases not matched to a gene. Germline CDR1 MNHEY, CDR2 SMNVEV (reference sequence). CDR3 sequence reads: CASSLRGVAGSADTQYF. In nucleotides, the CDR3 is TGTGCCAGCAGTCTACGGGGGGTAGCGGGGAGTGCAGATACGCAGTATTTT.

V and J are TRBV7-6 and TRBJ2-3, with unresolved D. CDR3 size: 14 residues. The V gene's germline CDR1 is SGHVS and CDR2 FNYEAQ. V was shortened by 5 bases and J by 0 bases, with 9 bases between the two germline ends. Written as DNA, the CDR3 is TGTGCCAGCAGCCCCCGAAGCAGCACAGATACGCAGTATTTT. It is translated as CASSPRSSTDTQYF. Full variable domain (rest looked up from reference TRBV7-6 and TRBJ2-3): GAGVSQSPRYKVTKRGQDVALRCDPISGHVSLYWYRQALGQGPEFLTYFNYEAQQDKSGLPNDRFSAERPEGSISTLTIQRTEQRDSAMYRCASSPRSSTDTQYFGPGTRLTVL.

For this clone: Mismatch with germline at one junction end may stem from a read error. V is TRBV7-7 and J is TRBJ2-2, with TRBD2 identical over 13 bases. The CDR3 is made up of 19 amino acids. CDR1 is SSHAT and CDR2 is FNYEAQ in the germline V gene (reference sequence). CDR3 coding DNA: TGTGCTAGCAGCCCCTACCCACTAGCGGGGGGGCTGGGCACCGGGGAGCTGTTTTTT. This encodes CASSPYPLAGGLGTGELFF.